Shown below are 13 T cell receptor beta chains from a single sample sequenced in a study of control samples from healthy donors and cancer patients. This table comes from immunoSEQ multiplex PCR, and its TCRdb copy is limited to in-frame clones, with some not included. The repertoire holds 150,000 to 200,000 clones, with around 90% as singletons. Specimen: blood. The source is a woman aged 45-65 years in good health.

The J gene is TRBJ1-5, the V gene TRBV30; D remains ambiguous. The CDR3 contains 17 residues. The germline V gene encodes CDR1 GTSNPN and CDR2 SVGIG (reference sequence). Trimming pared 0 bases from V and 3 bases from J, leaving 18 bases between. The CDR3 nucleotides read TGTGCCTGGAGTGTTTTTCCTCCTTCACGAATCAATCAGCCCCAGCATTTT. Residues: CAWSVFPPSRINQPQHF.

This clone was counted once. The CDR3 sequence: CASSMGAASNEKLFF. The CDR3 region has the DNA TGTGCCAGTAGTATGGGAGCAGCCTCTAATGAAAAACTGTTTTTT. The V gene is TRBV19, the J gene TRBJ1-4; D gene unclear. From germline, CDR1 is LNHDA and CDR2 SQIVND (reference sequence). The CDR3 is 15 residues long. With 3 bases removed from V and 3 bases from J, the gap between germline ends came to 11 bases.

V gene TRBV23-1 combines with J gene TRBJ1-5; the match to TRBD1 covers 9 bases. TRBV23-1 is marked as an open reading frame, function uncertain. J was trimmed by 0 bases and V by 4 bases; bases with no gene match: 13. The CDR3 contains 19 residues. CDR3 protein: CASSPSRDREPSSNQPQHF. CDR3 sequence (DNA): TGCGCCAGCAGTCCCTCCCGGGACAGGGAACCGAGTAGCAATCAGCCCCAGCATTTT.

This clone was picked up one time. This chain joins TRBV15 and TRBJ2-6; 10 positions match TRBD1. Germline V gives CDR1 LNHNV, CDR2 YYDKDF (reference sequence). The CDR3 has 18 residues. V lost 2 bases and J lost 3; bases outside the gene matches: 7. CDR3 sequence (DNA): TGTGCCACCAGCAGATCCCGACAGGGGGCGCGTGGGGCCAACGTCCTGACTTTC. Translation gives CATSRSRQGARGANVLTF.

The chain uses TRBV6-5 and TRBJ1-3; D is unclear. The V gene's germline CDR1 is MNHEY and CDR2 SVGAGI. With 6 bases removed from V and 4 bases from J, the gap between germline ends came to 16 bases. This CDR3 contains 15 residues. The CDR3 region has the DNA TGTGCCAGCAGAGGTGGCAATTCCGGCGGAAACACCATATATTTT. It yields the protein CASRGGNSGGNTIYF.

This clone occurred once. This chain links TRBV5-6 with TRBJ1-5; no clear D gene. Trimming shortened V by 0 bases and J by 4 bases, and 5 bases separated the two germline ends. Germline V gives CDR1 SGHDT, CDR2 YYEEEE. This CDR3 has 13 amino acids. The CDR3, as DNA: TGTGCCAGCAGCTTGGGAGCTAATCAGCCCCAGCATTTT. It specifies CASSLGANQPQHF.

The CDR3 spells CAISESAGGNTEAFF. The DNA for the CDR3 is TGTGCCATCAGTGAGTCCGCAGGGGGGAACACTGAAGCTTTCTTT. The rearrangement uses TRBV10-3 and TRBJ1-1; 7 bases are shared with TRBD1. V lost 0 bases to trimming and J lost 1 base; unmatched junction nucleotides: 2. Germline CDR1 reads ENHRY; CDR2 reads SYGVKD. The CDR3 is 15 amino acids.

The rearrangement uses TRBV28 and TRBJ1-4, with 9 bases fitting TRBD1. J was trimmed by 0 bases and V by 8 bases; bases with no gene match: 4. Germline CDR1 is MDHEN and CDR2 is SYDVKM. CDR3 length equals 15 residues. CDR3 sequence (DNA): TGTGCCAGCTGCGACAGGGGGTCAACTAATGAAAAACTGTTTTTT. Amino acids: CASCDRGSTNEKLFF.

This rearrangement joins TRBV19 to TRBJ1-6; D is unresolved. The germline V and J ends were trimmed by 8 bases and 10 bases, with 15 bases remaining between them. Germline values: CDR1 LNHDA, CDR2 SQIVND (reference sequence). The CDR3 runs 13 residues. The CDR3: CASGTVLRSPLHF. In nucleotides, the CDR3 is TGTGCCAGTGGAACAGTCCTGAGGTCACCCCTCCACTTT. Variable domain in full (rest from reference TRBV19 and TRBJ1-6): DGGITQSPKYLFRKEGQNVTLSCEQNLNHDAMYWYRQDPGQGLRLIYYSQIVNDFQKGDIAEGYSVSREKKESFPLTVTSAQKNPTAFYLCASGTVLRSPLHFGNGTRLTVT.

The V and J genes are TRBV7-3 and TRBJ2-1; 8 positions match TRBD2. Germline V gene sequence: CDR1 SGHTA, CDR2 FQGTGA. The CDR3 sequence is 16 residues long. With V trimmed by 4 bases and J by 0 bases, 5 bases remained unmatched. CDR3 loop: CASSSKAGDSYNEQFF. DNA of the CDR3: TGTGCCAGCAGCTCGAAAGCGGGAGACTCCTACAATGAGCAGTTCTTC.

This chain links TRBV7-9 with TRBJ1-2; maybe TRBD1 (6 bases). This CDR3 has 14 amino acids. V lost 1 base and J lost 7, with 13 bases in between. Germline values: CDR1 SEHNR, CDR2 FQNEAQ (reference sequence). CDR3 sequence (DNA): TGTGCCAGCAGCTTAGGACAGGACCTCGTTGGCTACACCTTC. Encoded protein: CASSLGQDLVGYTF.

The chain joins TRBV5-1 to TRBJ2-7; D could derive from TRBD1 or TRBD2 (5 bases each). Trimming stripped 4 bases from V and 3 bases from J, with 8 bases between. The V gene's germline CDR1 is SGHRS and CDR2 YFSETQ. The CDR3 runs to 12 residues. CDR3 in DNA: TGCGCCAGCAGCCTGAGGGGCTACGAGCAGTACTTC. Amino acids: CASSLRGYEQYF.

The chain couples TRBV11-3 to TRBJ2-1; D unclear. The CDR3 totals 12 residues. The germline V gene has CDR1 SGHNT and CDR2 YENEEA. V gave up 0 bases and J gave up 9 bases, with 6 bases separating them. CDR3: CASSLDKFEQFF. DNA for the CDR3: TGTGCCAGCAGCTTAGATAAATTTGAGCAGTTCTTC.